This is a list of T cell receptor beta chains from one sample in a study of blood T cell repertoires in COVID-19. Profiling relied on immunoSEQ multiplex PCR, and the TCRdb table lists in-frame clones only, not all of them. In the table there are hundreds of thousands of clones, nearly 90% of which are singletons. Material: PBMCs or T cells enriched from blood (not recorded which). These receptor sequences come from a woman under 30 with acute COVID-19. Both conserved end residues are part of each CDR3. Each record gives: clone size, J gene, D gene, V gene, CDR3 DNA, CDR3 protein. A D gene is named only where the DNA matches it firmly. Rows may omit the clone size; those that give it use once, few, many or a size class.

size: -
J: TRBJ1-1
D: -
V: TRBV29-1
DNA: TGCAGCGTAGTTGGGGGGATGAACACTGAAGCTTTCTTT
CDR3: CSVVGGMNTEAFF

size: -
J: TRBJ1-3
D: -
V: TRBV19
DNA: TGTGCCAGTAGTATCTCGGCGGACTCTGGAAACACCATATATTTT
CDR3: CASSISADSGNTIYF

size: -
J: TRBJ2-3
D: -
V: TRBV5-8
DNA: TGTGCCAGCAGCTTAGTCTTTGGGCAGAAAGGAGATACGCAGTATTTT
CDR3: CASSLVFGQKGDTQYF

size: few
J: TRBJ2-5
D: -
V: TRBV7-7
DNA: TGTGCTAGCAGCTTGGACAGCGGAGAGACCCAGTACTTC
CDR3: CASSLDSGETQYF

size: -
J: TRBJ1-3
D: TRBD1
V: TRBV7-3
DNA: TGTGCCAGCGGAGACAGGGGGAACACCATATATTTT
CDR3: CASGDRGNTIYF

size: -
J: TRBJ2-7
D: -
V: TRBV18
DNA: TGTGCCAGCTCACTACTCGACGGAGTAGGGGAATACGAGCAGTACTTC
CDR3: CASSLLDGVGEYEQYF

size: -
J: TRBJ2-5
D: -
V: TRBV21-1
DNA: TGTGCCAGCACCTCCCTGGACAGGTTAAGGGAGACCCAGTACTTC
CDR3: CASTSLDRLRETQYF

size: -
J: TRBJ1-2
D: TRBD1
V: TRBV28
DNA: TGTGCCAGCAGTCGTAAACGGGGACAGCCGTATGGCTACACCTTC
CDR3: CASSRKRGQPYGYTF

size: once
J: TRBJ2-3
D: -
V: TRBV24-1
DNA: TGTGCCACCAAGTCGAGGTCAGATACGCAGTATTTT
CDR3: CATKSRSDTQYF

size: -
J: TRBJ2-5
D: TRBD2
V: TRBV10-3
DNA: TGTGCCATCAGTCTAGCGGGGGTAGAAGAGACCCAGTACTTC
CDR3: CAISLAGVEETQYF

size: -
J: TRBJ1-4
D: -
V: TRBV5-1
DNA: TGCGCCAGCAGCCCCAACACAGAGAATGAAAAACTGTTTTTT
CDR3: CASSPNTENEKLFF

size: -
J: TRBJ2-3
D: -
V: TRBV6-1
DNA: TGTGCCAGCAGTGAAGACCCTCAGGGAAGGGGCACAGATACGCAGTATTTT
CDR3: CASSEDPQGRGTDTQYF

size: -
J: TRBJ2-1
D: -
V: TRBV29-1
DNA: TGCAGCGTCCACCTAGGGGCCGGAAGTAGTCAGTTCTTC
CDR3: CSVHLGAGSSQFF

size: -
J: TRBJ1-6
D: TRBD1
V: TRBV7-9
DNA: TGTGCCAGCACTCTACAGAGGACAGGGGTCGGATCACCCCTCCACTTT
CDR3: CASTLQRTGVGSPLHF

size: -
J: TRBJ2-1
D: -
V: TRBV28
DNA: TGTGCCAGCAGCAATCCAAAGCGGATCTTACGCAATGAGCAGTTCTTC
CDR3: CASSNPKRILRNEQFF

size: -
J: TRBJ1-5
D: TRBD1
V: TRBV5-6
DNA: TGTGCCAGCAGCGATTCAGGGGGAAGCAATCAGCCCCAGCATTTT
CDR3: CASSDSGGSNQPQHF

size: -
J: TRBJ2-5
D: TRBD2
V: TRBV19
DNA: TGTGCCAGTAGTATCGGAGTAGCGGGAGGAGAGACCCAGTACTTC
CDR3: CASSIGVAGGETQYF

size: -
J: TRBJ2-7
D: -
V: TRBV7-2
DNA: TGTGCCAGCAGCTCGACTAGGGATATCTACGAGCAGTACTTC
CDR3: CASSSTRDIYEQYF

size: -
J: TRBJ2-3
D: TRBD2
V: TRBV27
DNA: TGTGCCAGCAGATCCTCGGGGGGACGCACAGATACGCAGTATTTT
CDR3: CASRSSGGRTDTQYF

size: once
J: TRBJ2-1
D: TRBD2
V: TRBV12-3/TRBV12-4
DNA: TGTGCCAGCGGCGGGACTATGGGGAATGAGCAGTTCTTC
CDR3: CASGGTMGNEQFF

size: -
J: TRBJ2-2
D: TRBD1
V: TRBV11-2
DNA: TGTGCCAGCAGCTTCTTCCCACCCGGGACAGGGGGCAACGGGGAGCTGTTTTTT
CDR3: CASSFFPPGTGGNGELFF

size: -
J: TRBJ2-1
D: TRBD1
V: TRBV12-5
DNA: TGTGCTAGTGGACGACAGGGGAGAAACAATGAGCAGTTCTTC
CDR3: CASGRQGRNNEQFF

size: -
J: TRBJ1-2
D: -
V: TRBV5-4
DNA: TGTGCCAGCAGCTTGGGACAGCTCTTCTATGGCTACACCTTC
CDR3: CASSLGQLFYGYTF

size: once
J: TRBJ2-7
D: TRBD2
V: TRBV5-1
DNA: TGCGCCAGCAGCTTGGCTAGCGGGAGGGGGATCTCCTACGAGCAGTACTTC
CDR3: CASSLASGRGISYEQYF

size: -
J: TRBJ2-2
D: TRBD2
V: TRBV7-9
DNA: TGTGCCAGCAGCTTCGGGACTAGCGGGAGTAAGAACACCGGGGAGCTGTTTTTT
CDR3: CASSFGTSGSKNTGELFF

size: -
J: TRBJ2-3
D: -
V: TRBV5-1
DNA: TGCGCCAGCAGCTTGGGTGAAGGCGGTTCAGATACGCAGTATTTT
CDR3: CASSLGEGGSDTQYF

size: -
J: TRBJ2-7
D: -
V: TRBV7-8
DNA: TGTGCCAGCAGCCCCCGGAGGGGCAGCTCCTACGAGCAGTACTTC
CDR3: CASSPRRGSSYEQYF

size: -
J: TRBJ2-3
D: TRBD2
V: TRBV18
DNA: TGTGCCAGCTCATTGGGGGGGAGCACAGATACGCAGTATTTT
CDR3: CASSLGGSTDTQYF

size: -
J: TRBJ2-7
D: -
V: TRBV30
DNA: TGTGCCTGGAGTGCGGGGGGCCCCTACGAGCAGTACTTC
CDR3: CAWSAGGPYEQYF

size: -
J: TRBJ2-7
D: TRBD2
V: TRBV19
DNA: TGTGCCAGTAGTGCCCGGACTAGCGGGAGGGCCACCGAGCAGTACTTC
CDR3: CASSARTSGRATEQYF

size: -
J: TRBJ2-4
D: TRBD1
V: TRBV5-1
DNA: TGCGCCAGCAGCTTCGGACAGGGGGCATCGGCTCAGTACTTC
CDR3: CASSFGQGASAQYF

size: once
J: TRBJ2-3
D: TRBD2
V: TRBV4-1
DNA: TGCGCCAGCACCCGCGGGGCGGGGGGCAGCACAGATACGCAGTATTTT
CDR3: CASTRGAGGSTDTQYF

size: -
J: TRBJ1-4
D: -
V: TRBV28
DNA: TGTGCCAGCAGTTCCGCGGGGGGGGGAGATGAAAAACTGTTTTTT
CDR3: CASSSAGGGDEKLFF

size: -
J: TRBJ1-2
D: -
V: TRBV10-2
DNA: TGCGCCAGCAGCCAAATAGGGGAAAACTATGGCTACACCTTC
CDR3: CASSQIGENYGYTF

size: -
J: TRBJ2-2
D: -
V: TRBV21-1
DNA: TGTGCCAGCAGCAACCGCCGACCGCAAACTAGCGGGAGGTGGGTAAACACCGGGGAGCTGTTTTTT
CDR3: CASSNRRPQTSGRWVNTGELFF

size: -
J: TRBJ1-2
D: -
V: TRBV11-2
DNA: TGTGCCAGCAGCTACCCAGTCAACTATGGCTACACCTTC
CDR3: CASSYPVNYGYTF

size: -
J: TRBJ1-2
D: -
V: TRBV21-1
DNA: TGTGCCAGCAGCAAATCCCGGACAGACCTTAACTATGGCTACACCTTC
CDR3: CASSKSRTDLNYGYTF

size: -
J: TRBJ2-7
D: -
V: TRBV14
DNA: TGTGCCAGCAGTGGCCAGGCCGATTCCTACGAGCAGTACTTC
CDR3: CASSGQADSYEQYF

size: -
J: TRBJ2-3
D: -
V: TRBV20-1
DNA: TGCAGTGCTAGTTTTCACAGGGTTCAGAATACGCAGTATTTT
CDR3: CSASFHRVQNTQYF

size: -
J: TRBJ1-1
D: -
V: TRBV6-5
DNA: TGTGCCAGCAGCCAGGGGTTGGTCACTGAAGCTTTCTTT
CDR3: CASSQGLVTEAFF

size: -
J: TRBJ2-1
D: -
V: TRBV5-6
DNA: TGTGCCAGCAGCTTACAAGACAATGAGCAGTTCTTC
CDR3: CASSLQDNEQFF

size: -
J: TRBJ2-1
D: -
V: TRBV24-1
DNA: TGTGCCACTCCTCAAATGTCGCCGGGTCCATCCTACAATGAGCAGTTCTTC
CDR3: CATPQMSPGPSYNEQFF

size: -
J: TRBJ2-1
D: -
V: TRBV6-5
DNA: TGTGCCAGCACCCCCACAGGCCTCTCCTACAATGAGCAGTTCTTC
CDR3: CASTPTGLSYNEQFF

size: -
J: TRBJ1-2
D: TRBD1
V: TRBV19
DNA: TGTGCCACAGACAGGGGCATATATGGCTACACCTTC
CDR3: CATDRGIYGYTF

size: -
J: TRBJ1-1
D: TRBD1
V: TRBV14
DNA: TGTGCCAGCAGCCTAGGGACAGTCAAGGAAGCTTTCTTT
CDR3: CASSLGTVKEAFF

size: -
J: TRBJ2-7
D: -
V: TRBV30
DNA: TGTGCCTGGAGTCCGGACAGTACCTACGAGCAGTACTTC
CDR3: CAWSPDSTYEQYF

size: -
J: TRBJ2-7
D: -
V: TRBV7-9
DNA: TGTGCCAGCAGCGTCGGGGTGATGGGCGAGCAGTACTTC
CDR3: CASSVGVMGEQYF

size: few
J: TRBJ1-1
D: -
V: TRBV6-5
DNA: TGTGCCAGCAGTTTACAGGCGAGGACTGAAGCTTTCTTT
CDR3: CASSLQARTEAFF

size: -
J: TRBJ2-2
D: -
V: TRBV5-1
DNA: TGCGCCAGCGGGGGCACAGCGAACACCGGGGAGCTGTTTTTT
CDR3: CASGGTANTGELFF